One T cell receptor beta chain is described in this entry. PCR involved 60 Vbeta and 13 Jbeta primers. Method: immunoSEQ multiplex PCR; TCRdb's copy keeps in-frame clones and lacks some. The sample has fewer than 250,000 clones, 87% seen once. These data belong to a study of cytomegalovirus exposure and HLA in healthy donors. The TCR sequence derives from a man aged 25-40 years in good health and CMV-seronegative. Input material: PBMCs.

CDR3 loop: CASSEWDRPEKLFF. In DNA, the CDR3 is TGTGCCAGCAGTGAATGGGACAGGCCTGAAAAACTGTTTTTT. This chain uses TRBV6-1 with TRBJ1-4; 8 bases agree with TRBD1. Germline V CDR1 and CDR2: MNHNS, SASEGT. J was trimmed by 7 bases and V by 2 bases; bases with no gene match: 3. CDR3 length: 14 residues.